This T cell receptor beta chain originates from a study of cytomegalovirus exposure and HLA in healthy donors. Whole-study context: As released early, the data held 70 million to 100 million unique TCRs from HLA-typed donors.

The CDR3 contains 14 residues. Germline CDR1 reads SEHNR; CDR2 reads FQNEAQ (reference sequence). V shed 5 bases and J 0 bases; nucleotides not matched to a gene: 3. Whole-study findings and limits: A later analysis reportedly identified an Asian-associated ancestry cluster as carrying fewer N-insertions than the roughly 600-donor mean. Reportedly, TCR beta sequences accurately predicted HLA-A and HLA-B alleles in most subjects.

Primers for the PCR totalled 60 Vbeta and 13 Jbeta. Sequenced by immunoSEQ multiplex PCR; TCRdb stores in-frame clones only, minus some. The table records 280,000 or so clones, roughly 89% of them present only once. Of note for this clone: The antigen remains unidentified. This CDR3 is also generated by other DNA sequences in the sample.

The chain carries TRBV7-9 and TRBJ1-1; 7 nucleotides match TRBD1. Sequenced sample: PBMCs. The source of this sequence is a woman aged 18-29 years in good health and CMV-seronegative. The CDR3, as DNA: TGTGCCAGCAGCAGGGGACAGCTGAACACTGAAGCTTTCTTT. Its translation is CASSRGQLNTEAFF.